Included here is one T cell receptor beta chain sequence, with context. The antigen is unknown. The data belong to a study of blood T cells in healthy people across ages. Study conclusions and caveats: Among long-lived donors, naive CD4+ cells were more numerous and diversity higher than in aged donors. Naive and antigen-experienced cells were not separated, limiting conclusive comparison.

A sample-barcoded 5' primer and a J-beta primer mix were used in a second PCR of about 7 to 11 cycles. TCRdb used MiXCR to reprocess the 5' RACE reads, holding one entry per CDR3 protein. Here the sample spans around 1,800,000 distinct CDR3 sequences, around 42% being singletons. Each sample used at least 6 million PBMCs. Germline lookup yields CDR1 SGHTA and CDR2 FQGNSA. CDR3 length equals 16 residues. Trimming took off 5 bases at V and 8 bases at J, with 22 bases between the two ends. Sequenced sample: blood. The rearrangement joins TRBV7-2 to TRBJ2-1; maybe TRBD1 (9 bases). The sequence was collected from a human donor in good health. The CDR3 DNA reads TGTGCCAGCAGCCCCCGGGGGGGGACAGGGAGTGATGAGCAGTTCTTC. Protein: CASSPRGGTGSDEQFF.